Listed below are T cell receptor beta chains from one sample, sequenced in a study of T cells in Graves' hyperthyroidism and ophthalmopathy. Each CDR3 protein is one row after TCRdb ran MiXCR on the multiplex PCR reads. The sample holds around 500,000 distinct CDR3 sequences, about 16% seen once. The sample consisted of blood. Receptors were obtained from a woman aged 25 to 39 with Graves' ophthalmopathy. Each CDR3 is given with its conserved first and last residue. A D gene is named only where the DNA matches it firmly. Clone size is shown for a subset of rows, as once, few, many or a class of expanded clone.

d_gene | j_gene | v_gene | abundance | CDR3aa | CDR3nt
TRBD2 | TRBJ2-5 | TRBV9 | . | CASSPTSGIETQYF | TGTGCCAGCAGCCCGACTAGCGGGATCGAGACCCAGTACTTC
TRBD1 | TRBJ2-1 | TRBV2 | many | CASSEIQGAENEQFF | TGTGCCAGCAGTGAGATACAGGGGGCGGAAAATGAGCAGTTCTTC
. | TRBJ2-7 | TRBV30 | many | CAWGGYEQYF | TGTGCCTGGGGGGGGTACGAGCAGTACTTC
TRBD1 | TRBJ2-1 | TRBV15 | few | CATSRARDSYNEQFF | TGTGCCACCAGCAGAGCCCGGGACAGCTACAATGAGCAGTTCTTC
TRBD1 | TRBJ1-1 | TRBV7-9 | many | CASGGGGYMNTEAFF | TGTGCCAGCGGGGGAGGGGGCTACATGAACACTGAAGCTTTCTTT
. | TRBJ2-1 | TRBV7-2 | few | CASSLEGWAGGTGEFF | .
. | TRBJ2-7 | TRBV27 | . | CASSRRPDRVGGATYEEYF | TGTGCCAGCAGTCGCCGTCCGGACAGGGTTGGGGGGGCGACCTACGAGGAGTACTTC
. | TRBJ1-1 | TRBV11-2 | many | CASSLDPGSLAEASF | TGTGCCAGCAGCTTAGATCCAGGGAGTTTGGCTGAAGCTTCCTTT
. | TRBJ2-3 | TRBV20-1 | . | CSAIGTTSTDTQYF | TGCAGTGCTATAGGGACAACTAGCACAGATACGCAGTATTTT
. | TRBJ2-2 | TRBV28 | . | CASSPAGRGAGELFF | TGTGCCAGCAGTCCCGCTGGGCGGGGTGCCGGGGAGCTGTTTTTT
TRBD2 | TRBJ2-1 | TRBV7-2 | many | CASSPRTSGSGDEQFF | TGTGCCAGCAGCCCCCGGACTAGCGGGTCAGGCGATGAGCAGTTCTTC
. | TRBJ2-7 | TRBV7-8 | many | CASSATERVYEQYF | TGTGCCAGCAGCGCGACCGAGCGGGTGTACGAGCAGTACTTC
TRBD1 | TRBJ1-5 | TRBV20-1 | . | CSARGPFRGQSQHF | TGCAGTGCTAGAGGGCCTTTCCGGGGACAGTCCCAGCATTTT
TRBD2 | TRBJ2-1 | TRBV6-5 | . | CASSYAGGYYNEQFF | TGTGCCAGCAGTTACGCGGGAGGGTACTACAATGAGCAGTTCTTC
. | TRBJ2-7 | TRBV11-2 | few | CASSLDRSFRGHEQYF | TGTGCCAGCAGCTTAGATCGGTCATTTAGAGGGCACGAGCAGTACTTC
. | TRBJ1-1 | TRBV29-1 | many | CSVEVIGVISEAFF | TGCAGCGTTGAAGTAATCGGGGTAATATCCGAAGCTTTCTTT
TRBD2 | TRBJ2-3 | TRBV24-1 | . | CATSGLAGTSGSGDTQYF | TGTGCCACCAGTGGCCTAGCTGGGACTAGCGGGAGTGGAGATACGCAGTATTTT
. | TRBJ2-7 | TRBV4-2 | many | CASRGETQQYF | TGTGCCAGCAGAGGCGAGACGCAGCAGTACTTC
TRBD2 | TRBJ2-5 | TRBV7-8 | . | CASRPQGGRAGETQYF | TGTGCCAGCAGGCCCCAGGGCGGGAGGGCAGGAGAGACCCAGTACTTC
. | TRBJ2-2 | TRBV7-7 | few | CASSLSGTTGELFF | TGTGCCAGCAGCTTATCAGGGACCACCGGGGAGCTGTTTTTT
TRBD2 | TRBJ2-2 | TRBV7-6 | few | CASSLGREGINTGELFF | TGTGCCAGCAGCTTAGGTCGGGAGGGGATAAACACCGGGGAGCTGTTTTTT
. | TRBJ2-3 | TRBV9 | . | CASSVGSASTDTQYF | TGTGCCAGCAGCGTAGGTAGCGCCAGCACAGATACGCAGTATTTT
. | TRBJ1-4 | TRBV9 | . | CASSVVEGELFF | TGTGCCAGCAGCGTAGTGGAGGGGGAACTGTTTTTT
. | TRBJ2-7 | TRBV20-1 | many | CSARNPGGQGSSYEQYF | TGCAGTGCTAGAAACCCGGGGGGCCAAGGGAGCTCCTACGAGCAGTACTTC
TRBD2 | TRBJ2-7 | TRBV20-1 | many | CSAKGLADASYEQYF | TGCAGTGCTAAGGGACTAGCGGACGCCTCCTACGAGCAGTACTTC
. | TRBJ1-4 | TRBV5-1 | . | CASSPGGGNEKLFF | TGCGCCAGCAGCCCCGGGGGGGGCAATGAAAAACTGTTTTTT
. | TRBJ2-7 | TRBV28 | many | CASSSWIGSSYEQYF | TGTGCCAGCAGTTCCTGGATTGGTAGCTCCTACGAGCAGTACTTC
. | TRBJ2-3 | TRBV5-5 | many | CASSLDRSGDLTDTQYF | TGTGCCAGCAGCTTGGATCGATCAGGGGACCTCACAGATACGCAGTATTTT
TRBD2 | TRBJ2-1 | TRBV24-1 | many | CATSDPGTSGPYNEQFF | TGTGCCACCAGTGATCCCGGGACTAGCGGGCCCTACAATGAGCAGTTCTTC
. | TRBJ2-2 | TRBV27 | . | CASSLRSGLLNTGELFF | TGTGCCAGCAGCCTAAGGTCGGGTCTTTTGAACACCGGGGAGCTGTTTTTT
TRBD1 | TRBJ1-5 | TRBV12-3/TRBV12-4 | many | CASSSQGAVSNQPQHF | TGTGCCAGCAGTTCGCAGGGGGCCGTGAGCAATCAGCCCCAGCATTTT
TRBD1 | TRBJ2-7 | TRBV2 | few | CASSRTGTATYEQYF | TGTGCCAGCAGTAGAACCGGGACAGCAACCTACGAGCAGTACTTC
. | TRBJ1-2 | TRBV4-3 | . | CASSQDHFGGRNYGYTF | TGCGCCAGCAGCCAAGATCATTTCGGGGGCAGGAACTATGGCTACACCTTC
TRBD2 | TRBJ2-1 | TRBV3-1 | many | CASGLAGSYNEQFF | TGTGCCAGCGGACTAGCGGGTTCCTACAATGAGCAGTTCTTC
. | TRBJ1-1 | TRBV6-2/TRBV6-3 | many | CASSYGHMNTEAFF | TGTGCCAGCAGTTATGGCCATATGAACACTGAAGCTTTCTTT
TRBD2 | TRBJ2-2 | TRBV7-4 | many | CASSISGRAVLPGELFF | TGTGCCAGCAGCATTAGCGGGAGGGCCGTTCTACCCGGGGAGCTGTTTTTT
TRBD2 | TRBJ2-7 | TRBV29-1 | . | CSVEGLAGRVYEQYF | TGCAGCGTGGAAGGGCTAGCGGGAAGGGTCTACGAGCAGTACTTC
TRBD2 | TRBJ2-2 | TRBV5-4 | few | CASSELAGGPHGELFF | TGTGCCAGCAGTGAACTAGCGGGAGGGCCCCACGGGGAGCTGTTTTTT
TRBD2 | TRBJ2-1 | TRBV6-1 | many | CASSLRLASYNEQFF | TGTGCCAGCAGTCTCCGACTAGCCTCCTACAATGAGCAGTTCTTC
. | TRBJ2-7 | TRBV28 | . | CASSLLTGTVDEQYF | TGTGCCAGCAGTTTATTGACGGGTACTGTCGACGAGCAGTACTTC
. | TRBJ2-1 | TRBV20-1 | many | CSARVRGSYNEQFF | TGCAGTGCTAGAGTAAGGGGCTCCTACAATGAGCAGTTCTTC
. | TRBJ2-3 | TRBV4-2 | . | CASSQETSTDTQYF | TGTGCCAGCAGCCAAGAAACTAGCACAGATACGCAGTATTTT
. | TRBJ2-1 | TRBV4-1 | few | CASSLRDLNEQFF | TGCGCCAGCAGCCTTCGAGACTTGAATGAGCAGTTCTTC
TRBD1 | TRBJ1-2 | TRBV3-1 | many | CASSLLGQDDYGYTF | TGTGCCAGCAGCCTTCTTGGACAGGACGACTATGGCTACACCTTC
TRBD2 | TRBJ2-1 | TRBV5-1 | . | CASSSQREGQFF | TGCGCCAGCAGCAGCCAGCGGGAGGGCCAGTTCTTC
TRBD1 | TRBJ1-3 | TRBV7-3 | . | CASSYAKTGSGNTIYF | TGTGCCAGCAGTTACGCAAAGACAGGGTCTGGAAACACCATATATTTT
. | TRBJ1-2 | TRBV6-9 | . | CASSYMRGSYTF | TGTGCCAGCAGTTACATGAGGGGTAGCTACACCTTC
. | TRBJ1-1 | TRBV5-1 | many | CASSPGTTNTEAFF | TGCGCCAGCAGCCCAGGGACAACCAACACTGAAGCTTTCTTT
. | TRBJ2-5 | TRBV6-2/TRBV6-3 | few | CAAVHEETQYF | TGTGCCGCGGTTCACGAGGAGACCCAGTACTTC
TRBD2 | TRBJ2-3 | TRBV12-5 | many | CASGYTSGTWGDTQYF | TGTGCTAGTGGCTATACTAGCGGTACCTGGGGAGATACGCAGTATTTT
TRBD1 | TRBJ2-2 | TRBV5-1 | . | CASSFNRGRGTGELFF | TGCGCCAGCAGCTTTAACAGGGGGCGCGGCACCGGGGAGCTGTTTTTT
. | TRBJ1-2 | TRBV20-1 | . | CSASGYEGYTF | TGCAGTGCTAGTGGCTACGAGGGCTACACCTTC